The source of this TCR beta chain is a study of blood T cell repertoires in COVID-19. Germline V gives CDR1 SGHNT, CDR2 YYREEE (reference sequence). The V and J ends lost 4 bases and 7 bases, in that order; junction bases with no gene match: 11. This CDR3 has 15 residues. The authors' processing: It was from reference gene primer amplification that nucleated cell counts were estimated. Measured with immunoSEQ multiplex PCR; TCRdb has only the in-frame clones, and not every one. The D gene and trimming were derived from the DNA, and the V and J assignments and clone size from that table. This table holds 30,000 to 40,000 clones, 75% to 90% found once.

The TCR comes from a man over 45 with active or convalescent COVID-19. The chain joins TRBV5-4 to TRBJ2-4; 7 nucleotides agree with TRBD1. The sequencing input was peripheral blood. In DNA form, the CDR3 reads TGTGCCAGCAGCCAACGCCAGACAGGGTGGAACATTCAGTACTTC. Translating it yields CASSQRQTGWNIQYF.